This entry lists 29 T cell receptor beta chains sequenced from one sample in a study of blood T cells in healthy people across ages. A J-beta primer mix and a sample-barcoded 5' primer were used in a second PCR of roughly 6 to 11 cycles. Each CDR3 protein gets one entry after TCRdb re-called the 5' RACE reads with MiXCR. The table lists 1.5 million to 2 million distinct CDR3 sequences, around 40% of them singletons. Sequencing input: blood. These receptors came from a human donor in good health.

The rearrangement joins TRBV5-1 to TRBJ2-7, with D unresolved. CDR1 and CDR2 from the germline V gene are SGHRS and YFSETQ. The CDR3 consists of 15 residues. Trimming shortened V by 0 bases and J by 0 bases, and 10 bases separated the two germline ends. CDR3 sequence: CASSLELESSYEQYF. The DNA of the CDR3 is TGCGCCAGCAGCTTGGAGCTGGAGAGCTCCTACGAGCAGTACTTC.

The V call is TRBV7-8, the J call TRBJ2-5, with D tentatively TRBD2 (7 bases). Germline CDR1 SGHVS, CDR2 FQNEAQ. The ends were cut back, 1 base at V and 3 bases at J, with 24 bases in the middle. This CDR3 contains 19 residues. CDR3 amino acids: CASSLVARGGRRPKETQYF. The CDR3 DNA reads TGTGCCAGCAGCTTAGTAGCTAGGGGGGGGCGAAGACCGAAAGAGACCCAGTACTTC.

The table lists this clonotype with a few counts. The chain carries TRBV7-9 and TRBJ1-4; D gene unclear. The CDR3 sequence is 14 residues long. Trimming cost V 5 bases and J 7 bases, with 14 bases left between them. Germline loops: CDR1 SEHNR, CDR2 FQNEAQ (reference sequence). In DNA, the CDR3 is TGTGCCAGCAGCCCACGGCGCGTGGGTGAAAAACTGTTTTTT. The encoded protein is CASSPRRVGEKLFF.

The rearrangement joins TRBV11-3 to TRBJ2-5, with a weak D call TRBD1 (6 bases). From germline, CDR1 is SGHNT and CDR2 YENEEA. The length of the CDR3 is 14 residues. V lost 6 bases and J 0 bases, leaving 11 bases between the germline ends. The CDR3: CASRIGQNQETQYF. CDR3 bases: TGTGCCAGCAGAATCGGACAGAACCAAGAGACCCAGTACTTC. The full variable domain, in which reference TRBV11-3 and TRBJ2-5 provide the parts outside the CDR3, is EAGVVQSPRYKIIEKKQPVAFWCNPISGHNTLYWYLQNLGQGPELLIRYENEEAVDDSQLPKDRFSAERLKGVDSTLKIQPAELGDSAVYLCASRIGQNQETQYFGPGTRLLVL.

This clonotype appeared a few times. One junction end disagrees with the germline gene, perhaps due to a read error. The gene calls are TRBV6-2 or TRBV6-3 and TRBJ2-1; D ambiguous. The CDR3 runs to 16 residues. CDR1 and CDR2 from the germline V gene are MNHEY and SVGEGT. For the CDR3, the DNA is TGTGCCAGCAGTAGAACGCGTGTTACCTCCAACAATGAGCAGTTCTTC. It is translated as CASSRTRVTSNNEQFF.

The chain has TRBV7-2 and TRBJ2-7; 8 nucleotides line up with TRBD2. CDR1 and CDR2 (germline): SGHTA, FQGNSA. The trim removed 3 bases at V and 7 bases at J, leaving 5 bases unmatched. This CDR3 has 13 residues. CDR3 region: CASSFFAGGEQYF. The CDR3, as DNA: TGTGCCAGCAGCTTCTTCGCGGGGGGAGAGCAGTACTTC.

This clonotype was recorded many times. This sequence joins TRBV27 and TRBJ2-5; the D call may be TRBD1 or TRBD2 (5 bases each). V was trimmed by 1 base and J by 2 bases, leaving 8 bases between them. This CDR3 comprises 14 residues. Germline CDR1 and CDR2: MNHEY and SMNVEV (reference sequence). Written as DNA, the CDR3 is TGTGCCAGCAGTTTATGGGGACCACAAGAGACCCAGTACTTC. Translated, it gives CASSLWGPQETQYF.

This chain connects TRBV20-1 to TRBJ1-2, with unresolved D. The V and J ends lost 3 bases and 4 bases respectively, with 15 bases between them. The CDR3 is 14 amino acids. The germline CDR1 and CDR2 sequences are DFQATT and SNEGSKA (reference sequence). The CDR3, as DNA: TGCAGTGCTAGCCCTGGGAAGATCCTCTATGGCTACACCTTC. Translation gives CSASPGKILYGYTF.

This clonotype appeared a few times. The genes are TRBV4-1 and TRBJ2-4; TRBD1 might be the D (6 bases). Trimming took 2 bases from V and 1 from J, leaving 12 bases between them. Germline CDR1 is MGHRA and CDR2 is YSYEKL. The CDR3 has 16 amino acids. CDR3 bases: TGCGCCAGCAGCCAATACAGGGTAGGGGCCAAAAACATTCAGTACTTC. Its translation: CASSQYRVGAKNIQYF.

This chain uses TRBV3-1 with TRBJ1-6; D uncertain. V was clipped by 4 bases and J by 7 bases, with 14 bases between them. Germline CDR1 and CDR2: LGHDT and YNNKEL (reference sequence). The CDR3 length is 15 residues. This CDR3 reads CASSRNTGANSPLHF. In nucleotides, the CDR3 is TGTGCCAGCAGCCGGAATACGGGCGCCAATTCACCCCTCCACTTT.

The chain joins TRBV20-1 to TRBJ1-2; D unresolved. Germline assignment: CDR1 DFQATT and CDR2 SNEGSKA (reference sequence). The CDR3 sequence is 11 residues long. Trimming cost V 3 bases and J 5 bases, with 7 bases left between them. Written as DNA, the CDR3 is TGCAGTGCTAGTCGAGAGTATGGCTACACCTTC. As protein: CSASREYGYTF.

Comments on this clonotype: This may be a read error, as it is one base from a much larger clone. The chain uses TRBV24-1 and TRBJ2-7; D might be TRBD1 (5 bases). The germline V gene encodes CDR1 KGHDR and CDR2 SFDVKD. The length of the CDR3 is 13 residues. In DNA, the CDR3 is TGTGCCGCCAGTGATCGCCAGGGCTTATCGCAGTACTTC. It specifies CAASDRQGLSQYF.

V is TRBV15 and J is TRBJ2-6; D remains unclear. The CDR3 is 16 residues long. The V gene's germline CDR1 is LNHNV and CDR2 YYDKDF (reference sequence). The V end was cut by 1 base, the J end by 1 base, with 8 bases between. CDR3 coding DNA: TGTGCCACCAGCAGAGGCGGCATGTCTGGGGCCAACGTCCTGACTTTC. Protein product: CATSRGGMSGANVLTF.

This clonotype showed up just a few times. CDR3 residues: CSARWREPYNEQFF. The CDR3 DNA follows: TGCAGTGCTAGGTGGCGGGAACCCTACAATGAGCAGTTCTTC. The rearrangement uses TRBV20-1 and TRBJ2-1; D is perhaps TRBD2 (6 bases). Trimming stripped 3 bases from V and 2 bases from J, with 11 bases between. The CDR3 contains 14 residues. Per the germline V gene, CDR1 is DFQATT and CDR2 is SNEGSKA (reference sequence).

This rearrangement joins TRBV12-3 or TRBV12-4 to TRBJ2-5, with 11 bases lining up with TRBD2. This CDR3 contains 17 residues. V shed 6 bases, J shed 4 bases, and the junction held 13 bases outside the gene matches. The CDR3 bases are TGTGCCAGCAGCCCTCCCCCACTAGCGGGGGTTTCAGAGACCCAGTACTTC. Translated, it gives CASSPPPLAGVSETQYF.

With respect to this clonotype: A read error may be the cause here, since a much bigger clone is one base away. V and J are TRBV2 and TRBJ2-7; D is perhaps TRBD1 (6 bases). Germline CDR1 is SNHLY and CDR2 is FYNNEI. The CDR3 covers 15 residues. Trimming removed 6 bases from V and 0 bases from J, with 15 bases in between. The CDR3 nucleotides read TGTGCCAGCAGAAAGGACAGATTGAGCTCCTACGAGCAGTACTTC. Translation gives CASRKDRLSSYEQYF. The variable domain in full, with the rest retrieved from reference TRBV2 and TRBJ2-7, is EPEVTQTPSHQVTQMGQEVILRCVPISNHLYFYWYRQILGQKVEFLVSFYNNEISEKSEIFDDQFSVERPDGSNFTLKIRSTKLEDSAMYFCASRKDRLSSYEQYFGPGTRLTVT.

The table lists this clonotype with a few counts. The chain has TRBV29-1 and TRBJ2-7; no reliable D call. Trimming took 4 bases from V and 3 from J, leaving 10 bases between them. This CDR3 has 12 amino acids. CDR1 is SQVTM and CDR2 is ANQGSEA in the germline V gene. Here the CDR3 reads CSVVLASYEQYF. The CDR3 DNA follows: TGCAGCGTTGTTCTGGCGAGCTACGAGCAGTACTTC.

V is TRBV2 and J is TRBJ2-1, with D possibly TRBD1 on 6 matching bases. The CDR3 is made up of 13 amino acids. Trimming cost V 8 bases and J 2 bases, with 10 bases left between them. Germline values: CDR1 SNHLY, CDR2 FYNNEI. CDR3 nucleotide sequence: TGTGCCAGCGTTTGGGACACCTACAATGAGCAGTTCTTC. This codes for CASVWDTYNEQFF.

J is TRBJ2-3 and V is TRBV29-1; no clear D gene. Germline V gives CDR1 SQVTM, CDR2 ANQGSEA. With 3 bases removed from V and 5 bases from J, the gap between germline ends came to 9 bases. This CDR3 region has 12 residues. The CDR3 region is CSVDDGEDTQYF. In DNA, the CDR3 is TGCAGCGTTGATGATGGGGAAGATACGCAGTATTTT.

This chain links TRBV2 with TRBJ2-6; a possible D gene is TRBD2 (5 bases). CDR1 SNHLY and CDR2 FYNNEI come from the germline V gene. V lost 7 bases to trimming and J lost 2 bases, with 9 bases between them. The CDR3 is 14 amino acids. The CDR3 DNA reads TGTGCCAGCACTTCGAGGGCTGGGGCCAACGTCCTGACTTTC. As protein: CASTSRAGANVLTF.

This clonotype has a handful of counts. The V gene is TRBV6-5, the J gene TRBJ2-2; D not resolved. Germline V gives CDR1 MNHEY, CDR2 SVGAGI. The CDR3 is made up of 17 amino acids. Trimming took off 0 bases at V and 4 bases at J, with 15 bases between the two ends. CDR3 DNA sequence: TGTGCCAGCAGTTACTCGATTTTCCCCCCGGGCACCGGGGAGCTGTTTTTT. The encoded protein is CASSYSIFPPGTGELFF.

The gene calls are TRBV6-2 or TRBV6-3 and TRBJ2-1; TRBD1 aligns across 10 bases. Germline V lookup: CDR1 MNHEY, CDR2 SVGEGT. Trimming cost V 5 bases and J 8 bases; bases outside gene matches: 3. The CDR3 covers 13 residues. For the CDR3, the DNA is TGTGCCAGCAGTGACAGGGGGCGGGATGAGCAGTTCTTC. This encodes CASSDRGRDEQFF.

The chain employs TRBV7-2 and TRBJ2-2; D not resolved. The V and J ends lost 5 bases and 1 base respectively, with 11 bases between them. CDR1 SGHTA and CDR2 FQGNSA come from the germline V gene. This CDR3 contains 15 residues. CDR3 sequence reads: CASSPQTENTGELFF. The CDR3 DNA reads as TGTGCCAGCAGCCCCCAAACAGAGAACACCGGGGAGCTGTTTTTT.

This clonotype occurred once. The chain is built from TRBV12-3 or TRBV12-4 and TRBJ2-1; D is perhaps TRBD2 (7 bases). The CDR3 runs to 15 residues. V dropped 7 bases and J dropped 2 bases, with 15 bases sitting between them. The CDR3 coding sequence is TGTGCCAGCAACTGGGGGGGGCTGACCTACAATGAGCAGTTCTTC. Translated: CASNWGGLTYNEQFF.

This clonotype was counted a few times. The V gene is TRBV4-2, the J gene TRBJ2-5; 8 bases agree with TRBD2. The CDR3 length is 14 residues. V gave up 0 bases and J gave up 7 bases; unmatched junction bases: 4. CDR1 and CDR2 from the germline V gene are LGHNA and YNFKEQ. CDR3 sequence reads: CASSQDREGATQYF. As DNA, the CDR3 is TGTGCCAGCAGCCAAGATCGGGAGGGTGCGACCCAGTACTTC.

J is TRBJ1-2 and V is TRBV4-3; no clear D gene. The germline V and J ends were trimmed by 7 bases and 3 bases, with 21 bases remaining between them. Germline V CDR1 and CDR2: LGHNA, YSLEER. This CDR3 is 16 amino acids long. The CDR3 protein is CASTFYLGRPDYGYTF. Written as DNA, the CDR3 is TGCGCCAGCACATTTTATCTGGGTCGCCCCGACTATGGCTACACCTTC.

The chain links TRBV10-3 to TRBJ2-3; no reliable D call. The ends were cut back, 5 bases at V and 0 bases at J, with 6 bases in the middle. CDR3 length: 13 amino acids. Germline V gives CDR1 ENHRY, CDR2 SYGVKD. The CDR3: CAISPASTDTQYF. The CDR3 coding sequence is TGTGCCATCAGTCCCGCTAGCACAGATACGCAGTATTTT.

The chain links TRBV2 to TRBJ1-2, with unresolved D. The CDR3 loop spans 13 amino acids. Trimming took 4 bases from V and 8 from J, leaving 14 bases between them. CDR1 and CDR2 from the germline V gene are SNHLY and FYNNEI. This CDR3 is CASSVGSRTGYTF. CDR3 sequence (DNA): TGTGCCAGCAGTGTGGGCAGCCGTACGGGCTACACCTTC.

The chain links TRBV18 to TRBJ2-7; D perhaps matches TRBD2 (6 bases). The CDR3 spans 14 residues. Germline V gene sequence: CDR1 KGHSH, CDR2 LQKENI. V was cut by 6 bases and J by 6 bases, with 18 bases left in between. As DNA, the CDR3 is TGTGCCAGCTCCCAAAGCACCCAGGGAGGCGAGCAGTACTTC. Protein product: CASSQSTQGGEQYF.